These 25 T cell receptor beta chains were sequenced from one sample in a study of blood T cell repertoires in COVID-19. Here immunoSEQ multiplex PCR was the method, and the copy in TCRdb shows in-frame clones only, minus some. The sample holds around 210,000 clones, roughly 90% seen once. The sequencing sample was made of PBMCs or T cells enriched from blood (not recorded which). The receptors derive from a woman under 30 who had recovered from COVID-19.

V is TRBV7-9 and J is TRBJ1-1; 7 bases fit TRBD1. J lost 2 bases, V lost 6 bases, and 9 bases had no gene match. Germline CDR1 SEHNR, CDR2 FQNEAQ (reference sequence). The CDR3 contains 15 residues. The chain's CDR3 is CASSFQTGLNTEAFF. CDR3 nucleotide sequence: TGTGCCAGCAGTTTTCAGACAGGGTTAAACACTGAAGCTTTCTTT.

The J gene is TRBJ2-1, the V gene TRBV5-4, with 10 bases that match TRBD2. The CDR3 sequence is 15 residues long. Germline CDR1 SGHNT, CDR2 YYREEE (reference sequence). Trimming at V came to 2 bases and at J to 13 bases, leaving 12 bases not matched to a gene. DNA of the CDR3: TGTGCCAGCAGCTTAGAGCTAGCGGGGGCCAGTACACAGTTCTTC. It encodes CASSLELAGASTQFF.

This chain links TRBV5-4 with TRBJ2-5; possible D gene TRBD1, 7 bases. Germline-derived CDR1 and CDR2 are SGHNT and YYREEE (reference sequence). This CDR3 comprises 13 residues. V was shortened by 4 bases and J by 3 bases, with 10 bases between the two germline ends. CDR3 in DNA: TGTGCCAGCAGCCTCAGGGGGGAAGAGACCCAGTACTTC. Its translation: CASSLRGEETQYF.

The chain employs TRBV7-9 and TRBJ1-5, with D hard to call. The CDR3 covers 17 residues. V lost 5 bases, J lost 5 bases, and 22 bases lay in between. CDR1 and CDR2 from the germline V gene are SEHNR and FQNEAQ (reference sequence). The CDR3 DNA reads as TGTGCCAGCAGCCCCCCATGGGTCTCCGGGATGGATCAGCCCCAGCATTTT. It encodes CASSPPWVSGMDQPQHF.

This chain joins TRBV5-4 and TRBJ2-1, with 12 bases fitting TRBD2. This CDR3 is built from 15 residues. Germline CDR1 reads SGHNT; CDR2 reads YYREEE (reference sequence). The junction had 0 bases not matched to a gene; V was cut back by 1 base and J by 4 bases. The CDR3 is CASSLTSGGYNEQFF. CDR3 coding DNA: TGTGCCAGCAGCTTGACTAGCGGGGGGTACAATGAGCAGTTCTTC.

This clone occurred once. This chain joins TRBV4-1 and TRBJ2-7; weak D call: TRBD1 (6 bases). This CDR3 spans 14 amino acids. The ends were cut back, 2 bases at V and 3 bases at J, with 11 bases in the middle. The germline V gene has CDR1 MGHRA and CDR2 YSYEKL. The CDR3 protein is CASSQRTEYYEQYF. The DNA for the CDR3 is TGCGCCAGCAGCCAACGGACAGAATACTACGAGCAGTACTTC.

The CDR3 nucleotides are TGTGCCAGCAGCTTGGCTGTTGAGCAGTTCTTC. Translation gives CASSLAVEQFF. This rearrangement joins TRBV5-6 to TRBJ2-1; D is unresolved. Germline CDR1 SGHDT, CDR2 YYEEEE. V lost 0 bases to trimming and J lost 9 bases, with 4 bases between them. The CDR3 has 11 residues.

V usage is TRBV7-9 and J usage is TRBJ2-5, with TRBD2 matching 11 bases. The trim removed 5 bases at V and 1 base at J, leaving 6 bases unmatched. Germline values: CDR1 SEHNR, CDR2 FQNEAQ (reference sequence). This CDR3 has 16 residues. The CDR3 DNA follows: TGTGCCAGCAGCCCTTGGACTAGCGGGCCCCAAGAGACCCAGTACTTC. Amino acid sequence: CASSPWTSGPQETQYF.

The rearrangement links TRBV29-1 to TRBJ2-1; 8 nucleotides match TRBD2. Trimming removed 7 bases from V and 8 bases from J; junction bases left unmatched: 10. Germline CDR1 and CDR2: SQVTM and ANQGSEA. The CDR3 loop spans 13 amino acids. This chain's CDR3 is CSALRGGADEQFF. CDR3 in DNA: TGCAGCGCCCTCCGGGGGGGGGCCGATGAGCAGTTCTTC.

This chain uses TRBV29-1 with TRBJ1-1; possible D gene TRBD1, 6 bases. CDR3 length: 13 amino acids. Trimming left V 4 bases short and J 1 base short, with 10 bases between. The germline V gene has CDR1 SQVTM and CDR2 ANQGSEA. The CDR3 region has the DNA TGCAGCGTTGGTCCGGGACAGAACACTGAAGCTTTCTTT. Translating it yields CSVGPGQNTEAFF.

This clone has only one observation. This chain connects TRBV9 to TRBJ2-1; a possible D gene is TRBD1 (6 bases). This CDR3 is built from 15 residues. Germline-derived CDR1 and CDR2 are SGDLS and YYNGEE. Trimming pared 0 bases from V and 5 bases from J, leaving 12 bases between. CDR3 bases: TGTGCCAGCAGCGTAGAAGGACAGCCCAACAATGAGCAGTTCTTC. It specifies CASSVEGQPNNEQFF.

This chain joins TRBV24-1 and TRBJ2-3, with 7 bases aligning to TRBD2. This CDR3 has 15 residues. The trim removed 7 bases at V and 3 bases at J, leaving 9 bases unmatched. Germline values: CDR1 KGHDR, CDR2 SFDVKD. CDR3 bases: TGTGCCACCAGGACGGGCTTGGGGGGGACAGATACGCAGTATTTT. Protein: CATRTGLGGTDTQYF.

The chain employs TRBV5-5 and TRBJ1-3; D gene unclear. The CDR3 sequence is 17 residues long. From germline, CDR1 is SGHKS and CDR2 YYEKEE (reference sequence). V lost 0 bases, J lost 0 bases, and 13 bases lay in between. The CDR3 nucleotides read TGTGCCAGCAGCTTGGTCCGGGAAGGGCCCTCTGGAAACACCATATATTTT. Protein sequence: CASSLVREGPSGNTIYF.

This clone was found a few times. V usage is TRBV2 and J usage is TRBJ1-4; 12 bases line up with TRBD1. Germline V gives CDR1 SNHLY, CDR2 FYNNEI. CDR3 length: 15 residues. The V and J ends lost 6 bases and 7 bases, in that order; junction bases with no gene match: 6. Written as DNA, the CDR3 is TGTGCCAGCAGCATGGGACAGGGGGCAGGTGAAAAACTGTTTTTT. It specifies CASSMGQGAGEKLFF.

The gene calls are TRBV4-1 and TRBJ2-7, with 10 bases aligning to TRBD2. The V gene end was trimmed by 3 bases and the J gene end by 6 bases; junction bases not matched to a gene: 8. CDR1 is MGHRA, CDR2 YSYEKL, per germline. The CDR3 length is 15 residues. This CDR3 reads CASSQVAGGPPEQYF. The CDR3 DNA reads as TGCGCCAGCAGCCAGGTAGCGGGGGGCCCTCCCGAGCAGTACTTC.

This chain joins TRBV2 and TRBJ1-2; 7 bases align to TRBD1. Trimming removed 6 bases from V and 5 bases from J; junction bases left unmatched: 9. CDR1 SNHLY and CDR2 FYNNEI come from the germline V gene. The CDR3 spans 14 residues. CDR3 loop: CASRTTGFVYGYTF. Written as DNA, the CDR3 is TGTGCCAGCAGGACGACAGGGTTTGTATATGGCTACACCTTC.

The rearrangement joins TRBV4-1 to TRBJ1-5; perhaps TRBD1 as D (5 bases). This CDR3 contains 14 residues. Trimming removed 1 base from V and 6 bases from J, with 10 bases in between. CDR1 is MGHRA, CDR2 YSYEKL, per germline. CDR3 nucleotide sequence: TGCGCCAGCAGCCAAGGGGGGGGTTCTCAGCCCCAGCATTTT. Translation gives CASSQGGGSQPQHF.

V and J are TRBV7-6 and TRBJ2-5, with 16 bases that match TRBD2. Germline V gives CDR1 SGHVS, CDR2 FNYEAQ. The CDR3 is 20 residues long. V gave up 1 base and J gave up 5 bases; unmatched junction bases: 13. Written as DNA, the CDR3 is TGTGCCAGCAGCTTAGGCCCGGGACTAGCGGGGGGGCTAAGTGTGGAGACCCAGTACTTC. Its protein is CASSLGPGLAGGLSVETQYF.

This clone was seen only once. The chain has TRBV29-1 and TRBJ1-2; D may be TRBD1 (6 bases). Germline V gives CDR1 SQVTM, CDR2 ANQGSEA. V was pared by 2 bases and J by 4 bases, with 14 bases between. CDR3 length: 14 residues. The CDR3 reads CSVEPGQSPYGYTF. CDR3 nucleotide sequence: TGCAGCGTTGAACCAGGACAGTCCCCCTATGGCTACACCTTC.

The CDR3 region is CASSLTQGLREPQHF. The CDR3 DNA reads as TGTGCCAGCAGTTTAACTCAGGGGTTAAGAGAGCCCCAGCATTTT. The chain has TRBV28 and TRBJ1-5, with D possibly TRBD1 on 6 matching bases. The V and J ends lost 2 bases and 8 bases respectively, with 16 bases between them. The CDR3 consists of 15 residues. Germline assignment: CDR1 MDHEN and CDR2 SYDVKM. The full variable domain, its missing parts supplied by reference TRBV28 and TRBJ1-5, is DVKVTQSSRYLVKRTGEKVFLECVQDMDHENMFWYRQDPGLGLRLIYFSYDVKMKEKGDIPEGYSVSREKKERFSLILESASTNQTSMYLCASSLTQGLREPQHFGDGTRLSIL.

This clone has only a few counts. The CDR3 loop is CASRPTAYGYTF. The CDR3 DNA reads as TGTGCCAGCAGGCCTACAGCCTATGGCTACACCTTC. The chain has TRBV28 and TRBJ1-2, with D uncertain. Germline V gene lookup returns CDR1 MDHEN and CDR2 SYDVKM. CDR3 length equals 12 residues. Trimming cost V 6 bases and J 4 bases, with 9 bases left between them.

This clone occurred once. For the CDR3, the DNA is TGTGCCAGTAGGACAGAAGTGGGGCATATAGGCAATCAGCCCCAGCATTTT. Translation: CASRTEVGHIGNQPQHF. J is TRBJ1-5 and V is TRBV19; a weak D match, TRBD1 (5 bases). The V gene lost 6 bases and the J gene lost 2 bases, with 20 bases spanning the gap. CDR3 size: 17 residues. Germline CDR1 reads LNHDA; CDR2 reads SQIVND (reference sequence).

This chain joins TRBV19 and TRBJ2-2; the D is unclear. The V end lost 7 bases, the J end lost 7 bases, and 10 bases lay between the germline ends. CDR1 and CDR2 from the germline V gene are LNHDA and SQIVND (reference sequence). The CDR3 is 12 amino acids. DNA for the CDR3: TGTGCCAGTATAAACTATATCGGGGAGCTGTTTTTT. Translated, it gives CASINYIGELFF.

The chain employs TRBV5-1 and TRBJ1-2; no definite D call. In germline, CDR1 is SGHRS, CDR2 YFSETQ. Trimming took off 4 bases at V and 7 bases at J, with 29 bases between the two ends. The CDR3 totals 18 residues. The CDR3 reads CASSPTSIPRSGLRGYTF. CDR3 nucleotide sequence: TGCGCCAGCAGCCCCACGTCGATCCCCCGGTCGGGGTTGCGTGGCTACACCTTC.

Only one count was recorded for this clone. This chain connects TRBV5-1 to TRBJ2-5; 8 nucleotides match TRBD2. This CDR3 contains 15 residues. V gave up 7 bases and J gave up 0 bases; unmatched junction bases: 8. Per the germline V gene, CDR1 is SGHRS and CDR2 is YFSETQ. CDR3 protein: CASGWGRGDQETQYF. As DNA, the CDR3 is TGCGCCAGCGGTTGGGGGCGGGGGGACCAAGAGACCCAGTACTTC. The entire variable domain, with the rest obtained from reference TRBV5-1 and TRBJ2-5, is as follows: KAGVTQTPRYLIKTRGQQVTLSCSPISGHRSVSWYQQTPGQGLQFLFEYFSETQRNKGNFPGRFSGRQFSNSRSEMNVSTLELGDSALYLCASGWGRGDQETQYFGPGTRLLVL.